This TCR beta chain was retrieved from a study of low-dose radiotherapy and immunotherapy resistance in tumors (dated by TCRdb to between 2021 and 2023). For context, the study as a whole: In Cohort 1, 0.5 Gy per fraction was delivered every 2 weeks, and a total PTV dose of 6.5 Gy was prescribed. In Cohort 2, 1 Gy per fraction was delivered every two weeks, for a total of 13 Gy over 26 weeks. Patients were given nivolumab as a 240 mg flat dose every two weeks and ipilimumab at 1 mg/kg every six weeks, with both drugs delivered intravenously. Cyclophosphamide 200 mg/m2 was administered intravenously every two weeks, one day before each radiation and immunotherapy administration. Aspirin 300 mg was taken orally once daily by patients for four cycles, starting on cycle 1 day 1. Randomization of trial participants into treatment groups was not performed. Eight patients were included in the translational analysis: three from the first dose cohort and the first five from the second dose cohort.

This sample was sequenced with an Illumina HiSeq 2500. To make first-strand cDNA, Superscript III was used along with a set of TRAV- and TRBV-specific primers so that both the TCRalpha and TCRbeta chains were covered. TCRs were amplified with Phusion for around 19 PCR cycles, with a constant-region primer paired with the adapter attached to the V primers. Amplification of the isolated mRNA was done with the MessageAmp II aRNA Amplification Kit, which involved a roughly 17-hour in vitro transcription at 37 degrees C. The Dynabeads mRNA DIRECT Purification Kit was used to isolate the mRNA for TCR sequencing. Indexed Illumina adapters were added in a second Phusion PCR of roughly 23 cycles, and the PCR products were purified with AMPure XP beads. As for the original processing: Custom Perl scripts pooled TCR sequences encoding the same protein, removed out-of-frame sequences and computed each clonotype's abundance. TCR sequences supported by only a single read were excluded from analysis. Repertoire metrics included Shannon entropy, Gini index, clonality, richness, and frequency of TCRs shared between repertoires. TCRdb itself trimmed the public reads at Q25 with fastp, ran MiXCR and retained productive beta chains. Rows are unified per CDR3 protein, each entry keeping the most common DNA and genes. The V and J calls and clone size come from TCRdb's table, not from the authors' own analysis. The sample yields around 64,000 distinct CDR3 sequences; roughly 29% were counted once. Approximately 7% of the sample is held by the ten biggest clonotypes.

This clonotype was picked up many times. Its antigen is not yet known. Base-call qualities are not available, and no considerably larger clone is one nucleotide away. The time point label, as the study defines it: before trial treatment. Donors were enrolled in RACIN, a single-arm phase I dose-escalation trial combining nivolumab, ipilimumab, aspirin, low-dose cyclophosphamide and low-dose radiotherapy. Patients were eligible if they had advanced solid tumors that were TIL-negative. Trimming costs V 7 bases and J 6 bases, and their ends lie 15 bases apart. The CDR3 spans 12 residues, from the cysteine through the phenylalanine. Kept here is only the CDR3 DNA, which spans 36 bases and is read in frame from base 1. The germline V gene provides CDR1 SQVTM and CDR2 ANQGSEA.

Sequences were derived from PBMCs, sampled before treatment. Here the chain combines TRBV29-1 and TRBJ1-2, with TRBD1 as a weak D call on 6 bases. This TCR was recovered from a male donor with rectosigmoid adenocarcinoma. The CDR3 has the sequence CSGTWGQNGYTF. The DNA sequence follows: TGCAGCGGCACATGGGGGCAGAATGGCTACACCTTC.